This passage covers 20 T cell receptor beta chains from one sample sequenced in a study of blood T cell repertoires in COVID-19. The data were produced by immunoSEQ multiplex PCR, yet TCRdb's version contains in-frame clones alone and is incomplete. The profile shows some 270,000 clones, 80% to 90% of them singletons. Material for sequencing was peripheral blood. The receptors originated from an older woman with acute or convalescent COVID-19.

This clone appeared a few times. The rearrangement links TRBV18 to TRBJ1-1; D is uncertain. Germline loops: CDR1 KGHSH, CDR2 LQKENI. This CDR3 comprises 13 residues. V gave up 2 bases and J gave up 8 bases, with 12 bases separating them. The CDR3 nucleotides read TGTGCCAGCTCACCAGGGCCGTTCCGCGAAGCTTTCTTT. This sequence encodes CASSPGPFREAFF.

V is TRBV3-1 (or the pseudogene TRBV3-2) and J is TRBJ1-1; D gene uncertain. The CDR3 consists of 17 residues. V gave up 2 bases and J gave up 0 bases, with 16 bases separating them. In germline, CDR1 is LGHDT, CDR2 YNNKEL (reference sequence). As DNA, the CDR3 is TGTGCCAGCAGCCAATCTTGGGGAGGTCAAATGAACACTGAAGCTTTCTTT. Protein: CASSQSWGGQMNTEAFF.

V usage is TRBV5-4 and J usage is TRBJ1-2, with TRBD1 matching over 8 bases. The CDR3 length is 13 residues. Trimming took 5 bases from V and 6 from J; bases not matched to a gene: 6. CDR1 is SGHNT, CDR2 YYREEE, per germline (reference sequence). The CDR3 DNA follows: TGTGCCAGCAGGCCGACAGGGGCGGATGGCTACACCTTC. It specifies CASRPTGADGYTF.

The chain carries TRBV3-1 (or the pseudogene TRBV3-2) and TRBJ1-6, with 8 bases aligning to TRBD1. The CDR3 covers 17 residues. J was trimmed by 0 bases and V by 4 bases; bases with no gene match: 5. Germline CDR1 reads LGHDT; CDR2 reads YNNKEL (reference sequence). CDR3 DNA sequence: TGTGCCAGCAGCCCTACAGGGGGGAGCTCCTATAATTCACCCCTCCACTTT. This codes for CASSPTGGSSYNSPLHF.

The V and J genes are TRBV6-1 and TRBJ1-2; D gene ambiguous. The CDR3 has 14 amino acids. V was pared by 1 base and J by 4 bases, with 10 bases between. Per the germline V gene, CDR1 is MNHNS and CDR2 is SASEGT. The CDR3 DNA reads as TGTGCCAGCAGTGAAGGGCAGGCCTTCTATGGCTACACCTTC. Translating gives CASSEGQAFYGYTF.

V usage is TRBV5-5 and J usage is TRBJ2-1; TRBD2 matches at 10 bases. Germline trimming cut 2 bases from V and 10 bases from J; bases unmatched to any gene: 6. CDR3 length: 14 residues. Germline CDR1 and CDR2: SGHKS and YYEKEE (reference sequence). In DNA form, the CDR3 reads TGTGCCAGCAGCTTAACTAGCGGGGTAGGAGAGCAGTTCTTC. Translating gives CASSLTSGVGEQFF.

V gene TRBV7-3 combines with J gene TRBJ2-2; tentative D call: TRBD2 (5 bases). V lost 3 bases to trimming and J lost 1 base, with 6 bases between them. The CDR3 length is 14 residues. CDR1 and CDR2 (germline): SGHTA, FQGTGA. The DNA of the CDR3 is TGTGCCAGCAGCTTGGGAGTGAACACCGGGGAGCTGTTTTTT. Translated, it gives CASSLGVNTGELFF.

The CDR3: CASSVEASGGAVQYF. DNA for the CDR3: TGTGCCAGCAGCGTAGAGGCTAGCGGGGGGGCAGTGCAGTACTTC. The chain combines TRBV9 with TRBJ2-7; TRBD2 matches 12 bases. The J segment lost 9 bases and the V segment lost 0 bases, leaving 7 bases of the junction unmatched. CDR3 length: 15 amino acids. Germline V gene sequence: CDR1 SGDLS, CDR2 YYNGEE.

Points on this clone: The sample contains more than one DNA sequence encoding this CDR3. This chain uses TRBV4-1 with TRBJ1-1; no reliable D call. The V end was cut by 0 bases, the J end by 0 bases, with 5 bases between. Germline lookup yields CDR1 MGHRA and CDR2 YSYEKL. The length of the CDR3 is 14 residues. The CDR3: CASSQDRVNTEAFF. CDR3 nucleotide sequence: TGCGCCAGCAGCCAAGATCGTGTGAACACTGAAGCTTTCTTT.

The chain carries TRBV30 and TRBJ1-2; a weak D match, TRBD1 (5 bases). The V gene lost 1 base and the J gene lost 4 bases, with 10 bases spanning the gap. Germline-derived CDR1 and CDR2 are GTSNPN and SVGIG (reference sequence). This CDR3 comprises 13 residues. CDR3 nucleotide sequence: TGTGCCTGGAGTGCCGACAGCTTCTATGGCTACACCTTC. It encodes CAWSADSFYGYTF.

The chain joins TRBV30 to TRBJ2-1; tentative D call: TRBD2 (6 bases). The CDR3 has 11 amino acids. Trimming took 5 bases from V and 13 from J, leaving 15 bases between them. Germline V lookup: CDR1 GTSNPN, CDR2 SVGIG (reference sequence). DNA for the CDR3: TGTGCCTGGGGAACTAGCTCGGGACAGTTCTTC. This codes for CAWGTSSGQFF.

The rearrangement links TRBV5-6 to TRBJ1-2, with D perhaps matching TRBD1 (5 bases). The length of the CDR3 is 15 residues. Germline V lookup: CDR1 SGHDT, CDR2 YYEEEE. The V and J ends lost 0 bases and 4 bases respectively, with 13 bases between them. CDR3 loop: CASSLVQAGLYGYTF. As DNA, the CDR3 is TGTGCCAGCAGCTTGGTTCAGGCAGGGCTCTATGGCTACACCTTC.

This clone was recorded many times. The rearrangement joins TRBV4-1 to TRBJ1-2; TRBD1 matches 8 bases. CDR3 length: 13 residues. Germline lookup yields CDR1 MGHRA and CDR2 YSYEKL. V trimming: 3 bases; J trimming: 8 bases; junction bases outside the gene matches: 5. This chain's CDR3 is CASSQTGAWGYTF. For the CDR3, the DNA is TGCGCCAGCAGCCAGACAGGGGCCTGGGGCTACACCTTC.

This clone has a single count. CDR3 residues: CAISEQQGRTEAFF. As DNA, the CDR3 is TGTGCCATCAGTGAGCAACAGGGGAGGACTGAAGCTTTCTTT. The J gene is TRBJ1-1, the V gene TRBV10-3; the match to TRBD1 covers 7 bases. The CDR3 sequence is 14 residues long. With V trimmed by 2 bases and J by 5 bases, 5 bases remained unmatched. The germline gives CDR1 ENHRY, CDR2 SYGVKD.

The rearrangement links TRBV3-1 (or the pseudogene TRBV3-2) to TRBJ1-1; a weak D match, TRBD1 (5 bases). CDR1 is LGHDT and CDR2 is YNNKEL in the germline V gene (reference sequence). V shed 0 bases and J shed 6 bases, with 11 bases lying between them. This CDR3 comprises 14 residues. CDR3 region: CASSQDEGLAEAFF. As DNA, the CDR3 is TGTGCCAGCAGCCAAGATGAGGGACTCGCTGAAGCTTTCTTT.

V usage is TRBV5-1 and J usage is TRBJ1-4, with D unresolved. V was trimmed by 1 base and J by 7 bases, leaving 11 bases between them. The CDR3 runs 14 residues. Germline CDR1 and CDR2: SGHRS and YFSETQ. CDR3 DNA sequence: TGCGCCAGCAGCTTGAGCGGGCAGCTTGAAAAACTGTTTTTT. Translation gives CASSLSGQLEKLFF.

The J gene is TRBJ1-1, the V gene TRBV5-4; 9 nucleotides align to TRBD1. The J segment lost 4 bases and the V segment lost 7 bases, leaving 5 bases of the junction unmatched. This CDR3 has 13 residues. Germline V gene sequence: CDR1 SGHNT, CDR2 YYREEE (reference sequence). CDR3 coding DNA: TGTGCCAGCCGAACGGACAGGGGCACTGAAGCTTTCTTT. Amino acids: CASRTDRGTEAFF. Combining the CDR3 with reference TRBV5-4 and TRBJ1-1 gives the whole variable domain ETGVTQSPTHLIKTRGQQVTLRCSSQSGHNTVSWYQQALGQGPQFIFQYYREEENGRGNFPPRFSGLQFPNYSSELNVNALELDDSALYLCASRTDRGTEAFFGQGTRLTVV.

This clone showed up just a few times. The chain is built from TRBV4-2 and TRBJ2-7, with D unresolved. The CDR3 runs to 12 residues. V shed 1 base and J shed 6 bases, with 7 bases lying between them. The germline gives CDR1 LGHNA, CDR2 YNFKEQ. In DNA form, the CDR3 reads TGTGCCAGCAGCCAAGCTGGCGGCGAGCAGTACTTC. Its translation: CASSQAGGEQYF.

This rearrangement joins TRBV7-2 to TRBJ2-7; D perhaps matches TRBD2 (6 bases). Germline CDR1 SGHTA, CDR2 FQGNSA. This CDR3 has 16 amino acids. The V end lost 2 bases, the J end lost 6 bases, and 20 bases lay between the germline ends. The CDR3 DNA reads TGTGCCAGCAGCTTATCAGTGGCGGGGACCCTGAGCGAGCAGTACTTC. Protein sequence: CASSLSVAGTLSEQYF.

The chain combines TRBV30 with TRBJ2-2; the D gene is possibly TRBD2 (5 bases). The CDR3 contains 14 residues. Trimming stripped 3 bases from V and 7 bases from J, with 15 bases between. Per germline, CDR1 GTSNPN and CDR2 SVGIG (reference sequence). As DNA, the CDR3 is TGTGCCTGGAGCGTCGGGGTTGTGGGCGGGGAGCTGTTTTTT. It encodes CAWSVGVVGGELFF.